This T cell receptor (beta chain) came from a study of T cell changes during pregnancy in multiple sclerosis. This CDR3 comprises 16 residues. Germline V gene data show CDR1 as SGHTA and CDR2 as FQGNSA. Trimming removed 4 bases from V and 5 bases from J, with 20 bases in between. Assay: immunoSEQ multiplex PCR; the TCRdb copy retains only in-frame clones and omits some. The sample includes 40,000 or so clones, roughly 90% of them seen just once. This sequence joins TRBV7-2 and TRBJ2-5; a weak D match, TRBD2 (7 bases). The receptor's source is a female donor with multiple sclerosis, enrolled in a pregnancy study. The sample was CD8+ T cells from peripheral blood mononuclear cells, taken before pregnancy. This chain's CDR3 is CASSSGAGARTETQYF. As DNA, the CDR3 is TGTGCCAGCAGCTCAGGGGCGGGGGCCAGGACGGAGACCCAGTACTTC.